The next 31 T cell receptor beta chains were all read from a single sample in a study of blood T cells in healthy people across ages. Using a J-beta primer mix together with a sample-barcoded 5' primer, a second PCR was run for roughly 7 to 12 cycles. MiXCR, applied by TCRdb to the 5' RACE reads, yields one record per CDR3 protein. The sample lists about 800,000 distinct CDR3 sequences, roughly 25% seen once, with more than 3% in the top ten. This same sample was also part of a study on T cells of mothers and their children.

Sample: blood. These receptors came from a boy under 18 in good health.

The CDR3 coding sequence is TGTGCCTGGAGCCCGGGGGCGAACGAGCAGTACTTC. It codes for CAWSPGANEQYF. The genes are TRBV30 and TRBJ2-7, with D perhaps matching TRBD1 or TRBD2 (6 bases each). CDR1 and CDR2 (germline): GTSNPN, SVGIG (reference sequence). Trimming removed 3 bases at V and 5 bases at J, with 11 bases between. The CDR3 is 12 residues long.

This clonotype was recorded many times. The gene calls are TRBV12-3 or TRBV12-4 and TRBJ2-1, with D perhaps matching TRBD2 (7 bases). The length of the CDR3 is 14 residues. V was trimmed by 3 bases and J by 8 bases, leaving 14 bases between them. The CDR3 reads CASSFDGGPYEQFF. The CDR3, as DNA: TGTGCCAGCAGTTTTGACGGGGGGCCCTATGAGCAGTTCTTC.

The chain carries TRBV18 and TRBJ2-7; D is undetermined. Trimming pared 3 bases from V and 0 bases from J, leaving 12 bases between. This CDR3 is built from 15 residues. Germline V gene lookup returns CDR1 KGHSH and CDR2 LQKENI. CDR3 loop: CASSPSPESSYEQYF. For the CDR3, the DNA is TGTGCCAGCTCACCCAGCCCAGAGAGCTCCTACGAGCAGTACTTC. The complete variable domain, with remaining parts taken from reference TRBV18 and TRBJ2-7, reads NAGVMQNPRHLVRRRGQEARLRCSPMKGHSHVYWYRQLPEEGLKFMVYLQKENIIDESGMPKERFSAEFPKEGPSILRIQQVVRGDSAAYFCASSPSPESSYEQYFGPGTRLTVT.

This clonotype was seen more than once but under ten times. The rearrangement joins TRBV7-6 to TRBJ1-1, with D maybe TRBD1 (5 bases). The CDR3 extends over 14 amino acids. Germline CDR1 reads SGHVS; CDR2 reads FNYEAQ. The germline V and J ends were trimmed by 5 bases and 2 bases, with 12 bases remaining between them. In DNA, the CDR3 is TGTGCCAGCAGCGCCCTAACAGGAAACACTGAAGCTTTCTTT. The encoded protein is CASSALTGNTEAFF.

This clonotype showed up many times. This rearrangement joins TRBV12-3 or TRBV12-4 to TRBJ2-5; 10 nucleotides align to TRBD1. This CDR3 has 15 residues. V shed 6 bases, J shed 1 base, and the junction held 5 bases outside the gene matches. CDR3 in DNA: TGTGCCAGCAGCCCCAGGACAGGGGGCCAAGAGACCCAGTACTTC. It translates to CASSPRTGGQETQYF.

This clonotype appeared a few times. The chain links TRBV27 to TRBJ2-2; 12 nucleotides match TRBD2. V lost 6 bases to trimming and J lost 6 bases; unmatched junction nucleotides: 2. The germline V gene has CDR1 MNHEY and CDR2 SMNVEV (reference sequence). The CDR3 is made up of 14 amino acids. CDR3 nucleotides: TGTGCCAGCAGACTAGCGGGAGGATCCGGGGAGCTGTTTTTT. This codes for CASRLAGGSGELFF.

This clonotype has a handful of counts. This chain joins TRBV4-3 and TRBJ1-4, with unresolved D. Trimming left V 0 bases short and J 10 bases short, with 15 bases between. The CDR3 runs to 15 residues. Looked up from germline, CDR1 is LGHNA and CDR2 is YSLEER. The CDR3, as DNA: TGCGCCAGCAGCCAAGAGGCCCTGGCCGGTGGAAAACTGTTTTTT. Translation gives CASSQEALAGGKLFF.

This clonotype has a handful of counts. The chain recombines TRBV28 with TRBJ1-1, with D possibly being TRBD1 (5 bases). The germline V gene has CDR1 MDHEN and CDR2 SYDVKM. The CDR3 runs to 13 residues. Deletions cut 7 bases from V and 4 bases from J, with 13 bases between. CDR3 protein: CASKVDSSTEAFF. CDR3 in DNA: TGTGCCAGCAAAGTTGACAGTTCCACTGAAGCTTTCTTT. The full variable domain, with the rest looked up from reference TRBV28 and TRBJ1-1, is DVKVTQSSRYLVKRTGEKVFLECVQDMDHENMFWYRQDPGLGLRLIYFSYDVKMKEKGDIPEGYSVSREKKERFSLILESASTNQTSMYLCASKVDSSTEAFFGQGTRLTVV.

This clonotype was seen a few times. The chain employs TRBV18 and TRBJ1-5, with unresolved D. The germline V and J ends were trimmed by 6 bases and 7 bases, with 13 bases remaining between them. The CDR3 totals 13 residues. Germline-derived CDR1 and CDR2 are KGHSH and LQKENI. The CDR3: CASSPGLGQPQHF. In DNA, the CDR3 is TGTGCCAGCTCCCCCGGGTTAGGCCAGCCCCAGCATTTT.

The chain uses TRBV2 and TRBJ2-1; D could derive from TRBD1 or TRBD2 (5 bases each). The CDR3 extends over 13 amino acids. Between the trimmed V and J ends, which lost 4 bases and 8 bases, there was a span of 12 bases. From germline, CDR1 is SNHLY and CDR2 FYNNEI. The CDR3 protein is CASSGAGTDEQFF. DNA of the CDR3: TGTGCCAGCAGTGGGGCAGGGACGGATGAGCAGTTCTTC.

The V and J genes are TRBV7-9 and TRBJ2-7; no clear D gene. CDR1 is SEHNR and CDR2 is FQNEAQ in the germline V gene (reference sequence). CDR3 length: 15 residues. V was shortened by 5 bases and J by 3 bases, with 17 bases between the two germline ends. The CDR3 coding sequence is TGTGCCAGCAGCCCCCCCAAGGGAAATGTCTACGAGCAGTACTTC. Translating it yields CASSPPKGNVYEQYF. The variable domain in full, with the rest retrieved from reference TRBV7-9 and TRBJ2-7, is DTGVSQNPRHKITKRGQNVTFRCDPISEHNRLYWYRQTLGQGPEFLTYFQNEAQLEKSRLLSDRFSAERPKGSFSTLEIQRTEQGDSAMYLCASSPPKGNVYEQYFGPGTRLTVT.

The rearrangement joins TRBV20-1 to TRBJ2-4, with TRBD2 as a possible D gene (6 bases). The CDR3 spans 15 residues. The ends were cut back, 3 bases at V and 5 bases at J, with 17 bases in the middle. CDR1 DFQATT and CDR2 SNEGSKA come from the germline V gene (reference sequence). The CDR3 nucleotides are TGCAGTGCTAGCATCGGAGGGCCTACCGAAAACATTCAGTACTTC. Translation: CSASIGGPTENIQYF.

The rearrangement uses TRBV7-3 and TRBJ1-2, with D perhaps matching TRBD1 (5 bases). The germline V and J ends were trimmed by 3 bases and 4 bases, with 12 bases remaining between them. CDR3 length: 14 amino acids. Per the germline V gene, CDR1 is SGHTA and CDR2 is FQGTGA. The CDR3 nucleotides are TGTGCCAGCAGCTTTGAAGGGGTCGGCTATGGCTACACCTTC. Translated: CASSFEGVGYGYTF.

This sequence joins TRBV5-1 and TRBJ2-7, with D perhaps assigned TRBD1 or TRBD2 (5 bases each). Per germline, CDR1 SGHRS and CDR2 YFSETQ. The CDR3 covers 12 residues. Trimming cost V 4 bases and J 7 bases, with 12 bases left between them. The CDR3 loop is CASSITGQEQYF. CDR3 DNA sequence: TGCGCCAGCAGCATAACGGGGCAAGAGCAGTACTTC.

The rearrangement uses TRBV24-1 and TRBJ2-5, with 7 bases that match TRBD2. The last part of the DNA fits TRBJ2-1 better; the J call may be wrong. The CDR3 extends over 13 amino acids. Germline values: CDR1 KGHDR, CDR2 SFDVKD. The CDR3 loop reads CATRASGVDEQFF. CDR3 DNA: TGTGCCACCAGGGCCAGCGGGGTCGATGAGCAGTTCTTC.

In this sample, this clonotype turned up a few times. The chain joins TRBV28 to TRBJ2-5; D gene unclear. Between the trimmed V and J ends, which lost 3 bases and 5 bases, there was a span of 10 bases. The CDR3 is 13 residues long. Germline V gives CDR1 MDHEN, CDR2 SYDVKM. CDR3 nucleotide sequence: TGTGCCAGCAGTTTTCCCTCCGAGGAGACCCAGTACTTC. Its protein product is CASSFPSEETQYF.

This chain uses TRBV9 with TRBJ2-5, with D unresolved. The J call may be in error: the DNA end matches TRBJ2-1 better. Germline assignment: CDR1 SGDLS and CDR2 YYNGEE. The CDR3 is 13 amino acids. The CDR3 DNA sequence: TGTGCCAGCAGCGTAGCCGGAAACAATGAGCAGTTCTTC. This gives the protein CASSVAGNNEQFF.

The chain has TRBV7-2 and TRBJ2-3; no clear D gene. CDR3 length: 15 residues. Germline V gene data show CDR1 as SGHTA and CDR2 as FQGNSA. Trimming shortened V by 4 bases and J by 5 bases, and 16 bases separated the two germline ends. As DNA, the CDR3 is TGTGCCAGCAGCTCCGACCTACAAGGCAGAGATACGCAGTATTTT. This translates into CASSSDLQGRDTQYF.

This clonotype was counted a few times. The rearrangement uses TRBV7-2 and TRBJ2-7; possible D gene TRBD2, 5 bases. The germline CDR1 and CDR2 sequences are SGHTA and FQGNSA. CDR3 length: 14 residues. Trimming stripped 4 bases from V and 3 bases from J, with 13 bases between. This chain's CDR3 is CASSSGLLYYEQYF. CDR3 nucleotides: TGTGCCAGCAGCTCCGGACTGTTATACTACGAGCAGTACTTC.

This clonotype was picked up a small number of times. V usage is TRBV28 and J usage is TRBJ2-5, with D possibly matching TRBD2 (5 bases). The CDR3 totals 14 residues. Germline V gene sequence: CDR1 MDHEN, CDR2 SYDVKM. Trimming took off 4 bases at V and 5 bases at J, with 14 bases between the two ends. The CDR3, as DNA: TGTGCCAGCAGTTCGGAGGAGGCCCTCGAGACCCAGTACTTC. As protein: CASSSEEALETQYF.

This clonotype turned up a few times. The V call is TRBV7-2, the J call TRBJ2-7; D is unclear. Looked up from germline, CDR1 is SGHTA and CDR2 is FQGNSA. There are 15 residues in the CDR3. V was shortened by 1 base and J by 0 bases, with 10 bases between the two germline ends. In DNA, the CDR3 is TGTGCCAGCAGCTTAGGCGAGGAATACTCCTACGAGCAGTACTTC. Translated, it gives CASSLGEEYSYEQYF.

This clonotype was detected only a few times. The rearrangement links TRBV6-5 to TRBJ1-3; D is ambiguous. Germline CDR1 is MNHEY and CDR2 is SVGAGI. V lost 5 bases to trimming and J lost 3 bases, with 14 bases between them. The CDR3 loop spans 15 amino acids. CDR3 coding DNA: TGTGCCAGCAGTCCCCGGGCCAGCTTTGGAAACACCATATATTTT. It specifies CASSPRASFGNTIYF.

This chain links TRBV12-3 or TRBV12-4 with TRBJ2-3; 7 bases align to TRBD2. CDR3 length: 16 residues. Trimming cost V 5 bases and J 2 bases; bases outside gene matches: 10. The CDR3 DNA is TGTGCCAGCAGTATAGGGCTAGCGGTCAACACAGATACGCAGTATTTT. Protein sequence: CASSIGLAVNTDTQYF.

The V call is TRBV6-1, the J call TRBJ2-6; no clear D. V gave up 6 bases and J gave up 0 bases, with 12 bases separating them. CDR3 length equals 16 residues. Per germline, CDR1 MNHNS and CDR2 SASEGT. CDR3 protein: CASSAHSSSGANVLTF. CDR3 sequence (DNA): TGTGCCAGCAGCGCCCACAGTAGCTCTGGGGCCAACGTCCTGACTTTC.

This clonotype was recorded a few times. The rearrangement uses TRBV28 and TRBJ2-5; 8 nucleotides agree with TRBD1. CDR1 is MDHEN and CDR2 is SYDVKM in the germline V gene. The V and J ends lost 5 bases and 4 bases, in that order; junction bases with no gene match: 9. The CDR3 is 15 residues long. CDR3 bases: TGTGCCAGCAGTACAGACAGGGGAGGTGGAGAGACCCAGTACTTC. It yields the protein CASSTDRGGGETQYF.

This clonotype appeared a few times. J is TRBJ2-7 and V is TRBV15; D remains ambiguous. This CDR3 contains 14 residues. V was clipped by 4 bases and J by 2 bases, with 12 bases between them. In germline, CDR1 is LNHNV, CDR2 YYDKDF (reference sequence). The CDR3 bases are TGTGCCACCAGCATCCTCAGGCCCCCCTACGAGCAGTACTTC. Translating gives CATSILRPPYEQYF.

The V and J genes are TRBV19 and TRBJ1-1; no clear D. CDR1 and CDR2 from the germline V gene are LNHDA and SQIVND (reference sequence). Between the trimmed V and J ends, which lost 0 bases and 1 base, there was a span of 6 bases. This CDR3 spans 14 amino acids. In nucleotides, the CDR3 is TGTGCCAGTAGTATAGAGGGTCGGAACACTGAAGCTTTCTTT. It translates to CASSIEGRNTEAFF.

This clonotype was picked up a small number of times. The V call is TRBV4-1, the J call TRBJ2-1; TRBD2 aligns across 8 bases. Trimming cost V 1 base and J 4 bases; bases outside gene matches: 6. The CDR3 length is 16 residues. The germline V gene encodes CDR1 MGHRA and CDR2 YSYEKL. CDR3 region: CASSQGSSGLYNEQFF. As DNA, the CDR3 is TGCGCCAGCAGCCAAGGATCTAGCGGGTTATACAATGAGCAGTTCTTC.

This clonotype was observed a handful of times. The chain recombines TRBV20-1 with TRBJ2-5; TRBD2 agrees at 10 bases. Germline CDR1 is DFQATT and CDR2 is SNEGSKA (reference sequence). The length of the CDR3 is 14 residues. The V and J ends lost 6 bases and 4 bases, in that order; junction bases with no gene match: 8. CDR3 sequence (DNA): TGCAGTGCCCCCGTAGCGGGAGGAGGAGAGACCCAGTACTTC. Translation: CSAPVAGGGETQYF.

As regards this clonotype: Compared with germline, one end of the junction differs, possibly owing to a read error. The chain has TRBV12-3 or TRBV12-4 and TRBJ2-7, with TRBD2 identical over 11 bases. CDR3 size: 14 residues. The CDR3 region is CASSFPGLADSVDF. The CDR3 DNA sequence: TGTGCCAGCAGTTTCCCGGGACTAGCGGACTCCGTGGACTTC.

This chain connects TRBV20-1 to TRBJ2-1, with D possibly matching TRBD1 (5 bases). The CDR3 has 13 residues. Germline CDR1 and CDR2: DFQATT and SNEGSKA (reference sequence). Trimming took off 1 base at V and 7 bases at J, with 11 bases between the two ends. CDR3 sequence (DNA): TGCAGTGCTAGAGCGCCAGGGTGGAATGAGCAGTTCTTC. It is translated as CSARAPGWNEQFF.